The 21 T cell receptor beta chains given below trace back to one sample, sequenced in a study of OX40 agonist ivuxolimab in advanced cancers. Sequencing was performed with immunoSEQ multiplex PCR; in TCRdb, only in-frame clones are kept and a portion is missing. Of about 64,000 clones in the sample, 84% were seen once. This specimen was CD4+ or CD8+ T cells sorted from blood, taken in a trial of the OX40 agonist ivuxolimab. The source of these receptors is an adult with an advanced solid tumor such as melanoma, head and neck, liver or kidney cancer.

This clone was counted a few times. The genes are TRBV7-9 and TRBJ1-2, with a tentative D call TRBD1 (5 bases). V lost 1 base to trimming and J lost 8 bases, with 8 bases between them. The CDR3 has 12 amino acids. The V gene's germline CDR1 is SEHNR and CDR2 FQNEAQ (reference sequence). CDR3 bases: TGTGCCAGCAGCTTAGTGGGGCAGGGCTACACCTTC. Translation: CASSLVGQGYTF.

The rearrangement joins TRBV10-3 to TRBJ1-2; 8 bases line up with TRBD1. Germline-derived CDR1 and CDR2 are ENHRY and SYGVKD. V lost 5 bases to trimming and J lost 0 bases; unmatched junction nucleotides: 8. The CDR3 contains 16 residues. The CDR3 sequence is CAISRDRWGANYGYTF. For the CDR3, the DNA is TGTGCCATCAGTCGGGACAGGTGGGGCGCTAACTATGGCTACACCTTC.

V gene TRBV9 combines with J gene TRBJ2-3, with 7 bases identical to TRBD1. J was trimmed by 3 bases and V by 6 bases; bases with no gene match: 13. The CDR3 runs to 16 residues. Germline V gene lookup returns CDR1 SGDLS and CDR2 YYNGEE. CDR3 in amino acids: CASTRFPGQPTDTQYF. The CDR3 coding sequence is TGTGCCAGCACAAGATTTCCGGGACAGCCGACAGATACGCAGTATTTT.

The CDR3 reads CASSLAGWSTEAFF. The DNA for the CDR3 is TGTGCCAGCAGCTTAGCGGGGTGGAGCACTGAAGCTTTCTTT. V usage is TRBV7-2 and J usage is TRBJ1-1; D gene unclear. This CDR3 has 14 amino acids. Between the trimmed V and J ends, which lost 0 bases and 4 bases, there was a span of 9 bases. Germline V gene data show CDR1 as SGHTA and CDR2 as FQGNSA.

J is TRBJ1-3 and V is TRBV6-5, with D possibly being TRBD1 (5 bases). Per the germline V gene, CDR1 is MNHEY and CDR2 is SVGAGI. Trimming pared 2 bases from V and 13 bases from J, leaving 9 bases between. The CDR3 totals 11 residues. The CDR3 is CASSYADKIYF. CDR3 nucleotides: TGTGCCAGCAGTTACGCGGACAAGATATATTTT.

This chain connects TRBV2 to TRBJ2-5, with a possible D match to TRBD1 (6 bases). Between the trimmed V and J ends, which lost 6 bases and 4 bases, there was a span of 15 bases. The germline V gene has CDR1 SNHLY and CDR2 FYNNEI. CDR3 length equals 14 residues. CDR3 coding DNA: TGTGCCAGCAGCCAACAGGGCCCTCGAGAGACCCAGTACTTC. Encoded protein: CASSQQGPRETQYF.

V usage is TRBV28 and J usage is TRBJ2-1; the D gene is possibly TRBD2 (5 bases). The ends were cut back, 2 bases at V and 4 bases at J, with 12 bases in the middle. In germline, CDR1 is MDHEN, CDR2 SYDVKM. The CDR3 has 15 residues. CDR3 protein: CASSLAGLVYNEQFF. CDR3 nucleotides: TGTGCCAGCAGTTTAGCGGGCCTGGTATACAATGAGCAGTTCTTC.

The chain couples TRBV19 to TRBJ1-2, with TRBD1 as a possible D gene (6 bases). The germline CDR1 and CDR2 sequences are LNHDA and SQIVND (reference sequence). The CDR3 is 14 residues long. Between the trimmed V and J ends, which lost 6 bases and 8 bases, there was a span of 19 bases. CDR3 nucleotides: TGTGCCAGTAGCCCGGGAGGCAGGGGAAGAGGCTACACCTTC. It codes for CASSPGGRGRGYTF.

This chain uses TRBV19 with TRBJ2-1; TRBD2 is a possible D gene (6 bases). The CDR3 sequence is 13 residues long. The germline V gene encodes CDR1 LNHDA and CDR2 SQIVND (reference sequence). V was clipped by 3 bases and J by 7 bases, with 10 bases between them. The CDR3 here is CASSMGGKNEQFF. The CDR3, as DNA: TGTGCCAGTAGTATGGGCGGGAAGAATGAGCAGTTCTTC.

This sequence joins TRBV6-5 and TRBJ1-2, with 9 bases aligning to TRBD1. V shed 11 bases and J 2 bases; nucleotides not matched to a gene: 6. This CDR3 contains 13 residues. Per germline, CDR1 MNHEY and CDR2 SVGAGI. CDR3 nucleotide sequence: TGTGCCTGCTCCGGGACAGGGAACTATGGCTACACCTTC. Translated, it gives CACSGTGNYGYTF.

The chain recombines TRBV6-6 with TRBJ1-5; 10 nucleotides line up with TRBD1. Germline-derived CDR1 and CDR2 are MNHNY and SVGAGI (reference sequence). Trimming took 2 bases from V and 6 from J; bases not matched to a gene: 7. The CDR3 is 16 amino acids. This chain's CDR3 is CASSYGTGAGSQPQHF. The DNA of the CDR3 is TGTGCCAGCAGTTACGGGACAGGGGCCGGCAGTCAGCCCCAGCATTTT.

The V call is TRBV19, the J call TRBJ2-2; D not resolved. Trimming left V 3 bases short and J 1 base short, with 9 bases between. The germline V gene has CDR1 LNHDA and CDR2 SQIVND (reference sequence). This CDR3 has 15 residues. The chain's CDR3 is CASSILRVNTGELFF. CDR3 nucleotide sequence: TGTGCCAGTAGTATTTTAAGGGTGAACACCGGGGAGCTGTTTTTT.

V gene TRBV6-1 combines with J gene TRBJ1-5; D is undetermined. Germline V CDR1 and CDR2: MNHNS, SASEGT. CDR3 length: 14 amino acids. With 3 bases removed from V and 11 bases from J, the gap between germline ends came to 17 bases. The CDR3 DNA follows: TGTGCCAGCAGTGACGACCCGGCAGCCGCGGCCCAGCATTTT. Its protein product is CASSDDPAAAAQHF.

This clone was counted at least ten times. The CDR3 nucleotides are TGTGCCAGCAGCATCCCTACACCTTTCTCCTACGAGCAGTACTTC. Translated: CASSIPTPFSYEQYF. This chain links TRBV7-8 with TRBJ2-7; D is uncertain. This CDR3 region has 15 residues. Trimming removed 5 bases from V and 0 bases from J, with 14 bases in between. Germline CDR1 SGHVS, CDR2 FQNEAQ.

This chain joins TRBV7-9 and TRBJ2-1; weak D call: TRBD1 (5 bases). Germline V gene sequence: CDR1 SEHNR, CDR2 FQNEAQ (reference sequence). Trimming cost V 3 bases and J 3 bases, with 12 bases left between them. The CDR3 sequence is 15 residues long. CDR3 DNA sequence: TGTGCCAGCAGCTTTGGGGCCAGAATCTACAATGAGCAGTTCTTC. As protein: CASSFGARIYNEQFF.

The chain employs TRBV19 and TRBJ2-5, with a possible D match to TRBD2 (5 bases). The end of the DNA is better explained by TRBJ2-7, so the J call may be wrong. CDR1 and CDR2 (germline): LNHDA, SQIVND (reference sequence). The CDR3 has 14 amino acids. CDR3 sequence: CASSMGGFPLEQYF. DNA for the CDR3: TGTGCCAGTAGTATGGGCGGGTTTCCGCTCGAGCAGTACTTC.

By share of the sample, this clone is medium-sized. V usage is TRBV25-1 and J usage is TRBJ1-2; D remains unclear. The germline V gene has CDR1 MGHDK and CDR2 SYGVNS. The ends were cut back, 2 bases at V and 4 bases at J, with 2 bases in the middle. The CDR3 length is 11 residues. The CDR3 DNA follows: TGTGCCAGCAGTGAACTCTATGGCTACACCTTC. Amino acid sequence: CASSELYGYTF.

V is TRBV6-1 and J is TRBJ2-3; D gene uncertain. Germline-derived CDR1 and CDR2 are MNHNS and SASEGT. The CDR3 extends over 11 amino acids. Trimming stripped 8 bases from V and 4 bases from J, with 7 bases between. CDR3 nucleotides: TGTGCCAGCGCTATCTCAGATACGCAGTATTTT. This translates into CASAISDTQYF.

The chain couples TRBV5-6 to TRBJ1-5; D gene ambiguous. CDR3 size: 15 residues. Trimming shortened V by 0 bases and J by 0 bases, and 7 bases separated the two germline ends. CDR1 is SGHDT and CDR2 is YYEEEE in the germline V gene. This CDR3 reads CASSLGQISNQPQHF. CDR3 sequence (DNA): TGTGCCAGCAGCTTGGGGCAGATTAGCAATCAGCCCCAGCATTTT.

The rearrangement uses TRBV4-1 and TRBJ1-4, with D perhaps matching TRBD1 (5 bases). The germline V and J ends were trimmed by 2 bases and 9 bases, with 16 bases remaining between them. CDR3 size: 15 residues. Per germline, CDR1 MGHRA and CDR2 YSYEKL. The CDR3 sequence is CASSQPGTGIKKLFF. CDR3 nucleotide sequence: TGCGCCAGCAGCCAACCCGGGACCGGCATTAAAAAACTGTTTTTT.

The V call is TRBV4-2, the J call TRBJ2-1; 7 bases are a match to TRBD1. Unmatched junction bases numbered 9, after V lost 0 bases and J lost 4 bases. The CDR3 loop spans 17 amino acids. Germline-derived CDR1 and CDR2 are LGHNA and YNFKEQ. Here the CDR3 reads CASSQDGFGTEYNEQFF. The CDR3 DNA is TGTGCCAGCAGCCAAGATGGATTTGGGACAGAGTACAATGAGCAGTTCTTC.